Following are 7 T cell receptor beta chains from one sample sequenced in a study of blood T cell repertoires in COVID-19. Assay: immunoSEQ multiplex PCR; the TCRdb copy retains only in-frame clones and omits some. The profile covers 110,000 to 150,000 clones, with approximately 80% appearing a single time and over 8% taken by the ten largest. The sequenced sample consisted of peripheral blood. Receptors were obtained from a human donor in a cohort sampled during active COVID-19.

The chain joins TRBV5-6 to TRBJ1-5; possible D gene TRBD1, 5 bases. This CDR3 is built from 16 residues. V was trimmed by 2 bases and J by 0 bases, leaving 12 bases between them. Germline values: CDR1 SGHDT, CDR2 YYEEEE. CDR3 amino acids: CASSFRRGYSNQPQHF. CDR3 sequence (DNA): TGTGCCAGCAGCTTTCGGAGGGGTTATAGCAATCAGCCCCAGCATTTT.

V is TRBV19 and J is TRBJ2-5, with a possible D match to TRBD1 (6 bases). This CDR3 spans 16 amino acids. Trimming left V 3 bases short and J 7 bases short, with 21 bases between. The V gene's germline CDR1 is LNHDA and CDR2 SQIVND (reference sequence). CDR3 sequence reads: CASSIRKDSPTVTQYF. DNA of the CDR3: TGTGCCAGTAGTATTAGGAAGGACAGTCCCACCGTGACCCAGTACTTC.

This chain uses TRBV19 with TRBJ2-3; D might be TRBD2 (6 bases). Germline V CDR1 and CDR2: LNHDA, SQIVND (reference sequence). CDR3 length equals 14 residues. V was cut by 5 bases and J by 6 bases, with 15 bases left in between. CDR3 amino acids: CASSVGGEVDTQYF. Here the CDR3 DNA reads TGTGCCAGTAGTGTTGGCGGGGAGGTTGATACGCAGTATTTT. The full variable domain, its missing parts supplied by reference TRBV19 and TRBJ2-3, is DGGITQSPKYLFRKEGQNVTLSCEQNLNHDAMYWYRQDPGQGLRLIYYSQIVNDFQKGDIAEGYSVSREKKESFPLTVTSAQKNPTAFYLCASSVGGEVDTQYFGPGTRLTVL.

The CDR3 is CASSLVGSGSKESYEQYF. Written as DNA, the CDR3 is TGTGCCAGCAGCTTAGTGGGTAGCGGGAGTAAAGAATCCTACGAGCAGTACTTC. This chain joins TRBV7-2 and TRBJ2-7; 9 bases agree with TRBD2. V lost 1 base, J lost 1 base, and 11 bases stayed unmatched. The CDR3 sequence is 18 residues long. Germline CDR1 and CDR2: SGHTA and FQGNSA.

This rearrangement joins TRBV7-9 to TRBJ2-2; D might be TRBD1 (5 bases). Trimming pared 3 bases from V and 1 base from J, leaving 6 bases between. This CDR3 has 14 amino acids. Germline loops: CDR1 SEHNR, CDR2 FQNEAQ (reference sequence). The CDR3 reads CASSFGQNTGELFF. CDR3 bases: TGTGCCAGCAGCTTTGGACAGAACACCGGGGAGCTGTTTTTT.

The chain is built from TRBV28 and TRBJ2-7; D unclear. CDR3 length equals 13 residues. The germline V and J ends were trimmed by 6 bases and 5 bases, with 14 bases remaining between them. The V gene's germline CDR1 is MDHEN and CDR2 SYDVKM. The CDR3 nucleotides read TGTGCCAGCAGCACGTACTCCCGGGACGAGCAGTACTTC. Translation gives CASSTYSRDEQYF.

The J gene is TRBJ2-5, the V gene TRBV4-3, with 7 bases fitting TRBD2. The germline gives CDR1 LGHNA, CDR2 YSLEER. With V trimmed by 1 base and J by 4 bases, 21 bases remained unmatched. This CDR3 spans 20 amino acids. This CDR3 reads CASSQARLGGFLAEGETQYF. The CDR3 region has the DNA TGCGCCAGCAGCCAAGCCCGTTTGGGGGGGTTTTTAGCGGAGGGAGAGACCCAGTACTTC.